This is a list of T cell receptor beta chains from one sample in a study of cytomegalovirus exposure and HLA in healthy donors. Using immunoSEQ multiplex PCR, the repertoire was profiled, and TCRdb retains in-frame clones only, with some absent. Of 140,000 to 150,000 clones listed, roughly 70% are singletons. Sequenced sample: PBMCs. The source is a woman aged 55-69 years in good health and CMV-seropositive. CDR3s include the opening cysteine and the closing phenylalanine or tryptophan. Fields, in order: CDR3 DNA, CDR3 protein, J gene, D gene, clone size, V gene. The D gene is left open where the match is weak. A clone size is listed for some rows: how often the clone was seen (once, few, many), or a class if it is expanded.

cdr3_nt: TGCGCCAGCAGCTCCAGACTAGCGGTGAACACCGGGGAGCTGTTTTTT; cdr3_aa: CASSSRLAVNTGELFF; j_call: TRBJ2-2; d_call: TRBD2; clone_size: NA; v_call: TRBV5-1
cdr3_nt: TGCGCCAGCAGCTTGGCAGGGGGGACCGGGGAGCTGTTTTTT; cdr3_aa: CASSLAGGTGELFF; j_call: TRBJ2-2; d_call: NA; clone_size: few; v_call: TRBV5-1
cdr3_nt: TGTGCCAGCAGACAGGGACAGCTCATGAACACTGAAGCTTTCTTT; cdr3_aa: CASRQGQLMNTEAFF; j_call: TRBJ1-1; d_call: TRBD1; clone_size: once; v_call: TRBV28
cdr3_nt: TGTGCCAGCACCTACGACAGATCGTATGGCTACACCTTC; cdr3_aa: CASTYDRSYGYTF; j_call: TRBJ1-2; d_call: NA; clone_size: NA; v_call: TRBV6-5
cdr3_nt: TGTGCCAGTAGATCGGGACAGCCGAACACTGAAGCTTTCTTT; cdr3_aa: CASRSGQPNTEAFF; j_call: TRBJ1-1; d_call: TRBD1; clone_size: NA; v_call: TRBV19
cdr3_nt: TGTGCCAGCAGTGAAGCGCTTCAGGGGAGGGGAGCTTTCTTT; cdr3_aa: CASSEALQGRGAFF; j_call: TRBJ1-1; d_call: NA; clone_size: NA; v_call: TRBV2
cdr3_nt: TGCGCCAGCAGCTTGGTAGTGCGGGAGCAGTTCTTC; cdr3_aa: CASSLVVREQFF; j_call: TRBJ2-1; d_call: NA; clone_size: NA; v_call: TRBV5-1
cdr3_nt: TGTGCCAGCAGCTTAGGACAGGGACCAGAAAAACTGTTTTTT; cdr3_aa: CASSLGQGPEKLFF; j_call: TRBJ1-4; d_call: TRBD1; clone_size: NA; v_call: TRBV7-9
cdr3_nt: TGTGCCAGCTCACCAATGACACAGGAACACGGGGAGCTGTTTTTT; cdr3_aa: CASSPMTQEHGELFF; j_call: TRBJ2-2; d_call: NA; clone_size: NA; v_call: TRBV18
cdr3_nt: TGTGCCAGCAGCTTGGGGGCAGGGGTTCCCTACGAGCAGTACTTC; cdr3_aa: CASSLGAGVPYEQYF; j_call: TRBJ2-7; d_call: NA; clone_size: NA; v_call: TRBV5-4
cdr3_nt: TGTGCCAGCTCCCCCAAGAATGCAGGGGAGCAGTACTTC; cdr3_aa: CASSPKNAGEQYF; j_call: TRBJ2-7; d_call: NA; clone_size: NA; v_call: TRBV18
cdr3_nt: TGTGCCTGGAGTCTAGGGGATATCCAGCCCCAGCATTTT; cdr3_aa: CAWSLGDIQPQHF; j_call: TRBJ1-5; d_call: NA; clone_size: NA; v_call: TRBV30
cdr3_nt: TGTGCCAGCAGCTTCGCTCCAGGGGGCAACTATGGCTACACCTTC; cdr3_aa: CASSFAPGGNYGYTF; j_call: TRBJ1-2; d_call: TRBD1; clone_size: NA; v_call: TRBV7-9
cdr3_nt: TGTGCCAGTAGTCGAGACCAGGGGGCACCCCAAGAGACCCAGTACTTC; cdr3_aa: CASSRDQGAPQETQYF; j_call: TRBJ2-5; d_call: TRBD1; clone_size: few; v_call: TRBV19
cdr3_nt: TGTGCCATCAACTCGGGACAGGGTTACGGTGAAGCTTTCTTT; cdr3_aa: CAINSGQGYGEAFF; j_call: TRBJ1-1; d_call: TRBD1; clone_size: NA; v_call: TRBV10-3
cdr3_nt: TGTGCCAGTAGCGATTCCTATGGGACAGGTCTGTTTTTT; cdr3_aa: CASSDSYGTGLFF; j_call: TRBJ1-4; d_call: TRBD1; clone_size: once; v_call: TRBV19
cdr3_nt: TGTGCCAGTAGTATAGCTGGGCTCAGGGAAAAACTGTTTTTT; cdr3_aa: CASSIAGLREKLFF; j_call: TRBJ1-4; d_call: NA; clone_size: NA; v_call: TRBV19